This section outlines one T cell receptor (beta chain) sequence together with its context. This specimen comes from a study of shared clonotypes between healthy human individuals. Background on the study: Serving as donors were two women and a few men, whose ages spanned 18 to 49. Three plates each covered CD4 naive and memory; CD8 naive two, CD8 memory one.

Across several immunoSEQ plates, the genomic DNA of each subset was split evenly. The assay was immunoSEQ multiplex PCR, and TCRdb's table has in-frame clones only and misses some. The profile shows over a million clones, roughly 96% of them singletons. CDR1 and CDR2 (germline): SGHAT, FQNNGV. This CDR3 comprises 14 residues. V was trimmed by 1 base and J by 5 bases, leaving 11 bases between them. Material for sequencing was naive CD4+ T cells sorted from blood. The subset denotes: CD45RA+ positively selected. The clonotype originates from a man between 25 and 39 years old in good health. This chain links TRBV11-2 with TRBJ2-5; the D gene is possibly TRBD1 (5 bases). The CDR3 sequence is CASSLGAGYETQYF. CDR3 nucleotides: TGTGCCAGCAGCTTAGGGGCAGGGTACGAGACCCAGTACTTC.